Listed here are 27 T cell receptor beta chains from one sample, sequenced in a study of blood T cell repertoires in COVID-19. Generated by immunoSEQ multiplex PCR, the TCRdb table keeps only in-frame clones and is missing some. Of around 430,000 clones listed, about 87% are singletons. Sequencing was performed on PBMCs or T cells enriched from blood (not recorded which). These receptors all stem from a woman between 45 and 60 years old who had recovered from COVID-19.

The rearrangement uses TRBV11-3 and TRBJ2-3; TRBD2 aligns across 10 bases. Germline trimming cut 2 bases from V and 5 bases from J; bases unmatched to any gene: 4. Germline assignment: CDR1 SGHNT and CDR2 YENEEA. CDR3 length: 15 residues. CDR3 sequence reads: CASSLSGGAGDTQYF. The DNA for the CDR3 is TGTGCCAGCAGCTTAAGCGGGGGGGCCGGAGATACGCAGTATTTT.

The table lists this clone with a count of one. The chain joins TRBV4-3 to TRBJ2-5; possibly TRBD2 for D (7 bases). Germline V lookup: CDR1 LGHNA, CDR2 YSLEER. The CDR3 is 19 amino acids. Trimming stripped 0 bases from V and 5 bases from J, with 25 bases between. This CDR3 reads CASSQDGGRGRSWEETQYF. The CDR3 coding sequence is TGCGCCAGCAGCCAAGATGGAGGGCGGGGGCGAAGCTGGGAGGAGACCCAGTACTTC.

The V call is TRBV3-1 (or the pseudogene TRBV3-2), the J call TRBJ1-2; TRBD1 agrees at 8 bases. The V gene end was trimmed by 1 base and the J gene end by 4 bases; junction bases not matched to a gene: 2. Germline values: CDR1 LGHDT, CDR2 YNNKEL (reference sequence). The CDR3 is 14 residues long. The CDR3 spells CASSQGTGTYGYTF. The CDR3 DNA reads TGTGCCAGCAGCCAAGGGACAGGGACCTATGGCTACACCTTC.

A word on this clone: The sample contains more than one DNA sequence encoding this CDR3. CDR3 DNA: TGCAGTGCTCTAAAGAACACTGAAGCTTTCTTT. Its protein product is CSALKNTEAFF. This chain connects TRBV20-1 to TRBJ1-1; no firm D call. Trimming took 5 bases from V and 1 from J, leaving 5 bases between them. Per the germline V gene, CDR1 is DFQATT and CDR2 is SNEGSKA (reference sequence). CDR3 length: 11 residues.

This clone showed up just once. The chain has TRBV19 and TRBJ1-5, with a weak D call TRBD1 (6 bases). This CDR3 contains 14 residues. Deletions cut 4 bases from V and 5 bases from J, with 12 bases between. Germline lookup yields CDR1 LNHDA and CDR2 SQIVND (reference sequence). The CDR3 here is CASSTRGAYQPQHF. CDR3 DNA: TGTGCCAGTAGTACCAGGGGCGCATATCAGCCCCAGCATTTT.

This chain uses TRBV19 with TRBJ2-7, with a tentative D call TRBD2 (6 bases). The ends were cut back, 5 bases at V and 3 bases at J, with 17 bases in the middle. The CDR3 is 15 residues long. Germline-derived CDR1 and CDR2 are LNHDA and SQIVND (reference sequence). The CDR3 is CASSGPGLGYYEQYF. The CDR3 DNA reads TGTGCCAGTAGTGGGCCGGGACTGGGTTACTACGAGCAGTACTTC. The full variable domain, with the rest looked up from reference TRBV19 and TRBJ2-7, is DGGITQSPKYLFRKEGQNVTLSCEQNLNHDAMYWYRQDPGQGLRLIYYSQIVNDFQKGDIAEGYSVSREKKESFPLTVTSAQKNPTAFYLCASSGPGLGYYEQYFGPGTRLTVT.

In this sample, this clone turned up a few times. The chain is built from TRBV19 and TRBJ1-1, with D hard to call. From germline, CDR1 is LNHDA and CDR2 SQIVND (reference sequence). This CDR3 comprises 16 residues. The germline V and J ends were trimmed by 4 bases and 0 bases, with 15 bases remaining between them. CDR3 loop: CASSTPLYRMNTEAFF. CDR3 sequence (DNA): TGTGCCAGTAGTACCCCCCTGTACAGAATGAACACTGAAGCTTTCTTT.

The gene calls are TRBV19 and TRBJ2-3; 13 bases match TRBD2. Germline V gives CDR1 LNHDA, CDR2 SQIVND (reference sequence). The CDR3 totals 18 residues. Trimming at V came to 6 bases and at J to 2 bases, leaving 11 bases not matched to a gene. CDR3 residues: CASSWTSGGEAYTDTQYF. The CDR3 nucleotides are TGTGCCAGTAGCTGGACTAGCGGGGGTGAGGCATACACAGATACGCAGTATTTT.

V and J are TRBV7-2 and TRBJ2-4; 7 bases fit TRBD1. Trimming took 5 bases from V and 1 from J; bases not matched to a gene: 8. Germline-derived CDR1 and CDR2 are SGHTA and FQGNSA. The CDR3 loop spans 16 amino acids. In DNA, the CDR3 is TGTGCCAGCAGCCAAAACCCGGGACAGGCCAAAAACATTCAGTACTTC. It is translated as CASSQNPGQAKNIQYF.

CDR3 DNA: TGTGCCAGCAGCTCCCCGACTAGCGGGGGGGCTAGCTCCTACAATGAGCAGTTCTTC. Translating gives CASSSPTSGGASSYNEQFF. The chain joins TRBV3-1 (or the pseudogene TRBV3-2) to TRBJ2-1; 14 nucleotides agree with TRBD2. Germline CDR1 reads LGHDT; CDR2 reads YNNKEL (reference sequence). This CDR3 is 19 amino acids long. V lost 5 bases and J lost 0; bases outside the gene matches: 9.

The chain has TRBV5-8 and TRBJ2-3, with TRBD1 matching 8 bases. The CDR3 is made up of 15 amino acids. Germline assignment: CDR1 SGHTS and CDR2 YDEGEE. J lost 0 bases, V lost 0 bases, and 0 bases had no gene match. CDR3 coding DNA: TGTGCCAGCAGCTTGGGACAGGGGAGCACAGATACGCAGTATTTT. Protein product: CASSLGQGSTDTQYF. Filled out from reference TRBV5-8 and TRBJ2-3, the complete variable domain reads EAGVTQSPTHLIKTRGQQATLRCSPISGHTSVYWYQQALGLGLQFLLWYDEGEERNRGNFPPRFSGRQFPNYSSELNVNALELEDSALYLCASSLGQGSTDTQYFGPGTRLTVL.

CDR3 coding DNA: TGTGCCAGCACCCCACGGAGCTCTGGAAACACCATATATTTT. This codes for CASTPRSSGNTIYF. V gene TRBV9 combines with J gene TRBJ1-3; D is uncertain. Germline assignment: CDR1 SGDLS and CDR2 YYNGEE. This CDR3 has 14 amino acids. The germline V and J ends were trimmed by 6 bases and 0 bases, with 10 bases remaining between them.

This clone was found many times. The rearrangement uses TRBV19 and TRBJ1-5, with D tentatively TRBD1 (6 bases). Trimming took 7 bases from V and 7 from J, leaving 17 bases between them. Per the germline V gene, CDR1 is LNHDA and CDR2 is SQIVND (reference sequence). This CDR3 spans 14 amino acids. CDR3 nucleotides: TGTGCCAGTACCACCAAAGGGGGAGGGCAGCCCCAGCATTTT. Protein: CASTTKGGGQPQHF.

The chain has TRBV2 and TRBJ1-4; 7 bases match TRBD1. The CDR3 loop spans 15 amino acids. In germline, CDR1 is SNHLY, CDR2 FYNNEI. V lost 6 bases to trimming and J lost 2 bases; unmatched junction nucleotides: 6. CDR3 DNA sequence: TGTGCCAGCAGCTTAACGACAGGGACTAATGAAAAACTGTTTTTT. Translated, it gives CASSLTTGTNEKLFF.

The chain links TRBV7-2 to TRBJ2-7, with 8 bases that match TRBD1. The V and J ends lost 4 bases and 5 bases, in that order; junction bases with no gene match: 10. CDR1 and CDR2 from the germline V gene are SGHTA and FQGNSA. The CDR3 contains 15 residues. The CDR3 spells CASSSGQGGRHEQYF. The CDR3 region has the DNA TGTGCCAGCAGCTCCGGACAGGGTGGTAGGCACGAGCAGTACTTC.

The J gene is TRBJ1-2, the V gene TRBV3-1 (or the pseudogene TRBV3-2); D is possibly TRBD1 (5 bases). Trimming removed 4 bases from V and 8 bases from J, with 17 bases in between. The CDR3 is 14 residues long. The V gene's germline CDR1 is LGHDT and CDR2 YNNKEL (reference sequence). This CDR3 reads CASSPSSFRGGYTF. DNA of the CDR3: TGTGCCAGCAGCCCGAGCTCTTTTCGGGGGGGCTACACCTTC.

The rearrangement links TRBV19 to TRBJ1-5; tentatively, D is TRBD1 (6 bases). CDR1 and CDR2 from the germline V gene are LNHDA and SQIVND (reference sequence). The V and J ends lost 9 bases and 3 bases respectively, with 9 bases between them. This CDR3 comprises 12 residues. In DNA, the CDR3 is TGTGCCAGCGGACAGAACAATCAGCCCCAGCATTTT. Encoded protein: CASGQNNQPQHF.

V usage is TRBV10-3 and J usage is TRBJ2-4, with TRBD1 as a possible D gene (6 bases). Germline V gene data show CDR1 as ENHRY and CDR2 as SYGVKD. This CDR3 region has 17 residues. Trimming took 0 bases from V and 3 from J, leaving 15 bases between them. The CDR3, as DNA: TGTGCCATCAGTGAGTCGATTGACAGGAACCTCAAAAACATTCAGTACTTC. Amino acid sequence: CAISESIDRNLKNIQYF.

Here the CDR3 DNA reads TGTGCCAGCAGCCCCGGGGTCGGCAGAAATAGCAATCAGCCCCAGCATTTT. This sequence encodes CASSPGVGRNSNQPQHF. The chain recombines TRBV11-2 with TRBJ1-5, with unresolved D. Trimming cost V 5 bases and J 0 bases, with 17 bases left between them. The CDR3 is made up of 17 amino acids. The germline V gene encodes CDR1 SGHAT and CDR2 FQNNGV.

V usage is TRBV7-9 and J usage is TRBJ2-1, with 12 bases fitting TRBD2. Germline V CDR1 and CDR2: SEHNR, FQNEAQ (reference sequence). The CDR3 covers 17 residues. V dropped 5 bases and J dropped 2; count of bases not matched to a gene: 7. The CDR3 region has the DNA TGTGCCAGCAGCGCTCGTTCTAGCGGGGGGGCCTACAATGAGCAGTTCTTC. Protein product: CASSARSSGGAYNEQFF.

V and J are TRBV18 and TRBJ2-3; D is unresolved. Germline lookup yields CDR1 KGHSH and CDR2 LQKENI. The CDR3 runs to 14 residues. The V gene lost 6 bases and the J gene lost 0 bases, with 10 bases spanning the gap. CDR3 protein: CASSPDFSTDTQYF. CDR3 in DNA: TGTGCCAGCTCCCCCGACTTTAGCACAGATACGCAGTATTTT.

The V gene is TRBV3-1 (or the pseudogene TRBV3-2), the J gene TRBJ2-5, with D perhaps matching TRBD1 (6 bases). Germline V CDR1 and CDR2: LGHDT, YNNKEL (reference sequence). The CDR3 contains 16 residues. V shed 3 bases and J shed 5 bases, with 19 bases lying between them. For the CDR3, the DNA is TGTGCCAGCAGCCATAGGACAGTCCTTGATGGGGAGACCCAGTACTTC. Translation: CASSHRTVLDGETQYF.

The chain links TRBV10-3 to TRBJ2-5, with D possibly being TRBD1 (5 bases). Per germline, CDR1 ENHRY and CDR2 SYGVKD. The germline V and J ends were trimmed by 5 bases and 2 bases, with 9 bases remaining between them. This CDR3 comprises 13 residues. The CDR3 DNA follows: TGTGCCATCAGTTGGACACCTCAAGAGACCCAGTACTTC. This encodes CAISWTPQETQYF.

V and J are TRBV19 and TRBJ1-4; TRBD1 aligns across 12 bases. This CDR3 contains 18 residues. The germline CDR1 and CDR2 sequences are LNHDA and SQIVND (reference sequence). With 7 bases clipped from V and 7 bases from J, the junction kept 16 bases outside the gene matches. The CDR3 reads CASTVKGTGGGHAEKLFF. The CDR3 DNA follows: TGTGCCAGTACCGTCAAAGGGACAGGGGGCGGACATGCTGAAAAACTGTTTTTT.

The V gene is TRBV15, the J gene TRBJ2-6; a possible D gene is TRBD1 (7 bases). CDR3 length: 18 amino acids. Germline V lookup: CDR1 LNHNV, CDR2 YYDKDF (reference sequence). V was pared by 4 bases and J by 4 bases, with 20 bases between. CDR3 bases: TGTGCCACCAGCAAAGAGGAGGGGGCGAGGTCAGGGGCCAACGTCCTGACTTTC. Translation: CATSKEEGARSGANVLTF.

This clone was seen once. The chain carries TRBV3-1 (or the pseudogene TRBV3-2) and TRBJ2-2; TRBD1 aligns across 7 bases. The CDR3 totals 14 residues. With V trimmed by 4 bases and J by 1 base, 0 bases remained unmatched. Germline-derived CDR1 and CDR2 are LGHDT and YNNKEL (reference sequence). CDR3 nucleotide sequence: TGTGCCAGCAGCCGACAGGGGAACACCGGGGAGCTGTTTTTT. It codes for CASSRQGNTGELFF.

This rearrangement joins TRBV3-1 (or the pseudogene TRBV3-2) to TRBJ2-2; 7 nucleotides agree with TRBD1. The ends lost 4 bases at V and 2 bases at J; junction bases unmatched: 4. The CDR3 has 15 amino acids. CDR1 LGHDT and CDR2 YNNKEL come from the germline V gene (reference sequence). The CDR3 spells CASSPGTANTGELFF. CDR3 sequence (DNA): TGTGCCAGCAGCCCCGGGACAGCTAACACCGGGGAGCTGTTTTTT.